The clone carrying this T cell receptor (beta chain) was counted many times. Antigen: not known. Donors gave roughly 9.1 milliliters of peripheral blood apiece. Primed by a sample-barcoded 5' primer and a J-beta primer mix, a second PCR proceeded for 7 to 11 cycles. TCRdb re-called the 5' RACE reads with MiXCR, one entry per CDR3 protein. The table records roughly 790,000 distinct CDR3 sequences, roughly 45% of them present only once. This specimen comes from a study of blood T cells in healthy people across ages. The CDR3 extends over 12 amino acids. Germline CDR1 reads MNHNS; CDR2 reads SASEGT. Between the trimmed V and J ends, which lost 9 bases and 5 bases, there was a span of 14 bases. Study-level results: Aged donors had fewer naive CD4+ cells and lower diversity than long-lived donors.

This sequence was found in a woman aged 55-69 years in good health. The sample consisted of blood. The chain employs TRBV6-1 and TRBJ2-7, with a tentative D call TRBD2 (5 bases). CDR3 nucleotides: TGTGCCAGTACTAGATCTTCCAACGAGCAGTACTTC. It specifies CASTRSSNEQYF.